Included here is one T cell receptor (beta chain) sequence, with context. This clonotype came up many times. The specificity of this receptor is unknown. One base away there is no much larger clone; base qualities are not given. These data are taken from a study of T cells in Graves' hyperthyroidism and ophthalmopathy (dated by TCRdb to the late 2010s). About the study as a whole: Peripheral blood was sampled at the time of initial diagnosis, prior to any treatment. To identify distinguishing TCR V-J signatures, a discovery cohort of around 98 patients was used, comprising 40 to 45 with Graves' ophthalmopathy and around 57 with stable Graves' hyperthyroidism. Prospective prediction of ophthalmopathy was tested in an independent validation cohort of approximately 19 hyperthyroidism patients and approximately 17 patients who later progressed to ophthalmopathy. For training and testing, the 100 or so patients in the discovery cohort were randomly divided in a 7:3 ratio. In addition, the study compared T-cell repertoires in thyroid tissue and in blood from about 6 Graves' hyperthyroidism patients. After sampling, hyperthyroidism patients received methimazole starting at 30 mg daily, and ophthalmopathy patients received high-dose intravenous methylprednisolone. The paper describes TCR Vbeta CDR3 sequencing of about 140 peripheral blood samples, made up of roughly 45 ophthalmopathy patients, 70 to 75 hyperthyroidism patients and around 17 progressor patients. Broad study findings and their caveats: Most expanded thyroid clonotypes (frequency above 0.001) were also detected in blood, suggesting blood repertoires may reflect thyroid immune responses. During validation, the model predicted progression to ophthalmopathy a median of about 6.5 months ahead of onset, with roughly 65% sensitivity and 72.22% specificity. No statistical method was used to fix the sample size in advance, and group allocation was not hidden from the investigators. In cross-validation, a model built on a 13 V-J signature told ophthalmopathy apart from stable hyperthyroidism with under 90% sensitivity and around 81% specificity, and in testing the same model reached 80%/75%.

Hyperthyroidism patients were aged 18 to 65 years and newly diagnosed, with disease duration of less than 2 months. Any patient with an uncontrolled infection, another autoimmune disease, pregnancy or lactation was excluded. Clinical symptoms, serum thyroxine and TRAb, thyroid ultrasound, and orbital computed tomography formed the basis for the diagnoses. For progressor patients, blood was drawn at the first diagnosis of hyperthyroidism, before any ophthalmopathy symptoms had appeared. Ficoll-Paque density gradient centrifugation was used to isolate PBMCs from approximately 10 ml of fresh peripheral blood. Patients classed as progressors first received a Graves' hyperthyroidism diagnosis and then went on to develop ophthalmopathy during follow-up. Total RNA was extracted with Trizol reagent, and quality was checked on an Agilent 2100 Bioanalyzer. The TCR beta CDR3 regions were amplified from the RNA transcripts. A first-round RT-PCR of the TCR CDR3 used the HTBI primer set with the Qiagen OneStep RT-PCR kit. Libraries were constructed in a second round of multiplex PCR, after which size selection and purification were carried out. Sequencing of the libraries was done on an Illumina HiSeq2000 using paired-end 100 bp reads. In the authors' own workflow: SOAPnuke was used to process the raw data, throwing out any read that contained adapters or uncalled bases, had a mean Phred below 15, or lacked an exact constant-primer or identifier match. High-quality paired reads were merged with COPE v1.2.5, and unique nucleotide sequences were defined as clonotypes. Clonotypes were aligned to IMGT TRBV, TRBD and TRBJ reference segments using MiTCR v1.1. The analysis was restricted to V-J combinations with a frequency above 0.0001, which together covered about 99% of the repertoires. A TCS score was defined as the ratio between F50 (clonal expansion) and ExV (chaos), using BLOSUM62-based TCRdist between CDR3 peptides within each V-J. Welch's t-statistics and random forest reduced around 510 V-J features to 10 to 15, which were used in a naive Bayes classifier (R e1071). Using fastp at Q25 and MiXCR, TCRdb reprocessed the public reads and kept productive beta chains. Every entry covers one CDR3 protein and lists the most common genes and DNA from its rows. These V and J calls are TCRdb output, not the study's own analysis. This sample holds 650,000 to 850,000 distinct CDR3 sequences; around 19% were observed only once. The biggest ten clones account for roughly a sixth of the sample.

Relative to germline, V is 5 bases shorter and J is 3 bases shorter, with 11 bases between their ends. From its cysteine to its phenylalanine, the CDR3 spans 14 amino acids. Here the CDR3 DNA is all that survives: 42 bases in frame from base 1. The germline V gene encodes CDR1 MNHEY and CDR2 SMNVEV (reference sequence). The rearranged chain carries TRBV27 and TRBJ1-5, with no reliable assignment of the D segment. What was sequenced was blood. The TCR comes from a woman aged 50 to 60 with Graves' hyperthyroidism that later progressed to Graves' ophthalmopathy. The DNA is TGTGCCAGCAGTAGCCGGCGGGTCAATCAGCCCCAGCATTTT. Its protein reads: CASSSRRVNQPQHF.